This T cell receptor (beta chain) comes out of a study of T-cell reconstitution after alpha-beta-depleted transplantation in children. Study-level results: It was surviving recipient T cells and thymic progenitors that gave some patients high TCRbeta diversity at day 60.

Looked up from germline, CDR1 is SEHNR and CDR2 is FQNEAQ (reference sequence). Losses at the gene ends were 7 bases for V and 6 bases for J; bases not matched to a gene: 7. This CDR3 is 13 amino acids long. About this clonotype itself: Its matching antigen is unknown.

Preparing the TCRbeta library involved the use of unique molecular identifiers. TCRdb used MiXCR to reprocess the PCR reads, holding one entry per CDR3 protein. In the table there are around 490,000 distinct CDR3 sequences, about an eighth of which are singletons. The sequences come from PBMCs, mostly from graft donor cells, collected 180 days after TCRalphabeta/CD19-depleted stem cell transplant. The origin of this receptor is a female patient aged 2 to 10 who had a stem cell transplant for aplastic anemia, so the T cells may come from the graft donor. This chain joins TRBV7-9 and TRBJ2-3, with 7 bases that match TRBD2. CDR3 region: CASNTGGIDTQYF. CDR3 DNA sequence: TGTGCCAGCAACACCGGGGGGATCGATACGCAGTATTTT.